This TCR beta chain was recorded in a study of cytomegalovirus exposure and HLA in healthy donors. General study points: The study put 150 to 200 TCR beta chains on its list as cytomegalovirus-associated. The sole available immune exposure information was CMV serostatus.

Researchers ran the PCR with 60 Vbeta and 13 Jbeta primers. Profiled with immunoSEQ multiplex PCR; TCRdb holds only in-frame clones, not every one. This sample yields roughly 120,000 clones, of which around a tenth are seen a single time; 2.5% to 3.5% belongs to the top ten. This clone occurred a few times. Its antigen is undetermined. V lost 8 bases and J 0 bases, leaving 12 bases between the germline ends. CDR1 is LNHDA and CDR2 is SQIVND in the germline V gene (reference sequence). The CDR3 runs to 14 residues. Sample: PBMCs. The clonotype was recovered from a young man in good health and CMV-seronegative. The V and J genes are TRBV19 and TRBJ2-3; tentative D call: TRBD2 (6 bases). For the CDR3, the DNA is TGTGCCAGTGCTGTAGCGGCTAGCACAGATACGCAGTATTTT. It codes for CASAVAASTDTQYF.